This T cell receptor (beta chain) was found in a study of regulatory T cells in long-lasting Graves disease. This clonotype was detected many times. Sample time point: persistent/refractory GD, antithyroid drugs over 5 years with positive TRAb. PBMC RNA was the source of the TCR library. The CDR3 sequence is 15 residues long. Germline V gene lookup returns CDR1 SNHLY and CDR2 FYNNEI. Between the trimmed V and J ends, which lost 6 bases and 2 bases, there was a span of 13 bases. For TCR beta, libraries came from iRepertoire HTBI primers and Arm-PCR of CDR3 regions. TCRdb re-derived calls from the multiplex PCR reads in MiXCR, one entry per CDR3 protein. This sample has a few hundred thousand distinct CDR3 sequences, with 22% found just once.

The rearrangement joins TRBV2 to TRBJ1-4; D not certain. Specimen: peripheral blood mononuclear cells (PBMCs), collected when the disease was refractory, from a patient treated with antithyroid drugs. This TCR was recovered from a female donor with Graves disease. The CDR3 DNA is TGTGCCAGCAGAATGAGGGAATTGACTAATGAAAAACTGTTTTTT. Its protein is CASRMRELTNEKLFF. Together with reference TRBV2 and TRBJ1-4, the CDR3 gives the full variable domain: EPEVTQTPSHQVTQMGQEVILRCVPISNHLYFYWYRQILGQKVEFLVSFYNNEISEKSEIFDDQFSVERPDGSNFTLKIRSTKLEDSAMYFCASRMRELTNEKLFFGSGTQLSVL.